These 26 T cell receptor beta chains originate from one sample sequenced in a study of T cell responses to AZD1222 COVID-19 vaccine. Sequencing used immunoSEQ multiplex PCR; TCRdb keeps in-frame clones, though not all of them. Of about 140,000 clones listed, about 90% are singletons. The sequences come from peripheral blood, collected on day 0 of AZD1222 vaccination. These receptors originate from an adult in good health.

The gene calls are TRBV4-2 and TRBJ1-2, with D possibly being TRBD1 (5 bases). V dropped 1 base and J dropped 6 bases, with 18 bases sitting between them. Germline CDR1 reads LGHNA; CDR2 reads YNFKEQ. This CDR3 has 16 residues. The CDR3 region is CASSQVSLSGSHGYTF. Written as DNA, the CDR3 is TGTGCCAGCAGCCAAGTGAGCCTGTCAGGGAGCCATGGCTACACCTTC.

This clone has a single count. The genes are TRBV24-1 and TRBJ1-2; a possible D gene is TRBD1 (5 bases). Trimming cost V 0 bases and J 0 bases, with 10 bases left between them. This CDR3 region has 16 residues. Germline values: CDR1 KGHDR, CDR2 SFDVKD. In nucleotides, the CDR3 is TGTGCCACCAGTGATTTGCAGGGCAGTTCTAACTATGGCTACACCTTC. Translating it yields CATSDLQGSSNYGYTF.

V is TRBV11-2 and J is TRBJ1-4; D unresolved. The CDR3 is 11 amino acids. Deletions cut 5 bases from V and 5 bases from J, with 3 bases between. Looked up from germline, CDR1 is SGHAT and CDR2 is FQNNGV. The CDR3 loop reads CASSQNEKLFF. In nucleotides, the CDR3 is TGTGCCAGCAGCCAAAATGAAAAACTGTTTTTT.

This chain connects TRBV6-1 to TRBJ1-2; D gene ambiguous. The CDR3 is made up of 13 amino acids. CDR1 MNHNS and CDR2 SASEGT come from the germline V gene. Trimming shortened V by 1 base and J by 2 bases, and 5 bases separated the two germline ends. This CDR3 is CASSEVGNYGYTF. In nucleotides, the CDR3 is TGTGCCAGCAGTGAAGTGGGGAACTATGGCTACACCTTC.

V gene TRBV4-1 combines with J gene TRBJ1-5; no firm D call. The CDR3 consists of 14 residues. Germline V CDR1 and CDR2: MGHRA, YSYEKL. The V end lost 2 bases, the J end lost 1 base, and 6 bases lay between the germline ends. CDR3 DNA: TGCGCCAGCAGCCAATTCGACAGCAATCAGCCCCAGCATTTT. It translates to CASSQFDSNQPQHF.

The V gene is TRBV27, the J gene TRBJ1-2; 10 bases match TRBD1. The CDR3 length is 14 residues. The V and J ends lost 4 bases and 3 bases, in that order; junction bases with no gene match: 2. CDR1 and CDR2 from the germline V gene are MNHEY and SMNVEV (reference sequence). This chain's CDR3 is CASSWTGGDYGYTF. CDR3 in DNA: TGTGCCAGCAGTTGGACAGGGGGAGACTATGGCTACACCTTC.

V usage is TRBV6-4 and J usage is TRBJ2-1; TRBD2 agrees at 8 bases. CDR1 and CDR2 from the germline V gene are MRHNA and SNTAGT. The CDR3 runs to 15 residues. J gave up 8 bases and V 6 bases, and 12 bases lay outside the gene matches. The CDR3, as DNA: TGTGCCAGCAGCCGCGGGACTAGTGCATCGGATGAGCAGTTCTTC. This translates into CASSRGTSASDEQFF.

The V and J genes are TRBV7-9 and TRBJ1-2; 10 nucleotides match TRBD1. CDR3 size: 16 residues. With 1 base clipped from V and 2 bases from J, the junction kept 4 bases outside the gene matches. The germline CDR1 and CDR2 sequences are SEHNR and FQNEAQ (reference sequence). The CDR3 nucleotides are TGTGCCAGCAGCTTAGGGGGACAGGGGATCAACTATGGCTACACCTTC. This codes for CASSLGGQGINYGYTF.

The rearrangement joins TRBV11-2 to TRBJ2-7, with D uncertain. CDR3 size: 14 residues. V dropped 1 base and J dropped 3 bases, with 10 bases sitting between them. The germline V gene encodes CDR1 SGHAT and CDR2 FQNNGV. The CDR3 DNA reads TGTGCCAGCAGCTTAGGAGGCGGTTACTACGAGCAGTACTTC. Protein product: CASSLGGGYYEQYF.

The chain is built from TRBV27 and TRBJ1-5, with no clear D. The V gene's germline CDR1 is MNHEY and CDR2 SMNVEV (reference sequence). The CDR3 runs to 13 residues. Trimming cost V 5 bases and J 0 bases, with 5 bases left between them. DNA for the CDR3: TGTGCCAGCAGTCGATATAGCAATCAGCCCCAGCATTTT. As protein: CASSRYSNQPQHF.

J is TRBJ1-1 and V is TRBV10-3; D unclear. Germline V lookup: CDR1 ENHRY, CDR2 SYGVKD. Between the trimmed V and J ends, which lost 0 bases and 3 bases, there was a span of 11 bases. The CDR3 spans 15 residues. The CDR3 region is CAISESLGIYTEAFF. The CDR3 DNA reads as TGTGCCATCAGTGAGTCCCTGGGGATATACACTGAAGCTTTCTTT.

The chain links TRBV27 to TRBJ2-6; D remains ambiguous. The V gene lost 6 bases and the J gene lost 6 bases, with 12 bases spanning the gap. The CDR3 is 14 residues long. The germline V gene has CDR1 MNHEY and CDR2 SMNVEV (reference sequence). The CDR3 DNA sequence: TGTGCCAGCAGGCCAGTTTTGTCGGCCAACGTCCTGACTTTC. It specifies CASRPVLSANVLTF.

The J gene is TRBJ2-7, the V gene TRBV28; 9 nucleotides match TRBD2. Germline-derived CDR1 and CDR2 are MDHEN and SYDVKM. J was trimmed by 1 base and V by 5 bases; bases with no gene match: 3. The CDR3 runs to 14 residues. The CDR3 coding sequence is TGTGCCAGCAGTCTAGCGGGGAGGTCCTACGAGCAGTACTTC. Its protein is CASSLAGRSYEQYF.

The gene calls are TRBV28 and TRBJ1-4, with 7 nucleotides matching TRBD1. The CDR3 spans 15 residues. With V trimmed by 6 bases and J by 8 bases, 12 bases remained unmatched. CDR1 is MDHEN and CDR2 is SYDVKM in the germline V gene. The CDR3 region has the DNA TGTGCCAGCAGCCTCCCGACAGGGATAATAGAAAAACTGTTTTTT. Translating gives CASSLPTGIIEKLFF.

This rearrangement joins TRBV7-2 to TRBJ2-1, with TRBD1 identical over 10 bases. CDR1 and CDR2 (germline): SGHTA, FQGNSA. V trimming: 5 bases; J trimming: 8 bases; junction bases outside the gene matches: 6. This CDR3 comprises 14 residues. The chain's CDR3 is CASSRGQGMDEQFF. CDR3 DNA sequence: TGTGCCAGCAGCAGGGGACAGGGGATGGATGAGCAGTTCTTC.

The genes are TRBV18 and TRBJ1-5; 7 bases match TRBD1. This CDR3 has 14 residues. Looked up from germline, CDR1 is KGHSH and CDR2 is LQKENI. V lost 3 bases, J lost 4 bases, and 3 bases stayed unmatched. CDR3 bases: TGTGCCAGCTCACCCATACAGGGGAATCAGCCCCAGCATTTT. Translation: CASSPIQGNQPQHF.

The V call is TRBV2, the J call TRBJ1-5, with D uncertain. The germline V gene has CDR1 SNHLY and CDR2 FYNNEI. The V gene lost 6 bases and the J gene lost 1 base, with 13 bases spanning the gap. This CDR3 contains 15 residues. The CDR3 is CASSSGRASNQPQHF. Here the CDR3 DNA reads TGTGCCAGCAGCTCGGGCCGGGCAAGCAATCAGCCCCAGCATTTT.

This clone was counted between two and nine times. The chain has TRBV13 and TRBJ1-1; TRBD1 matches 9 bases. CDR1 is PRHDT, CDR2 FYEKMQ, per germline (reference sequence). This CDR3 has 15 residues. V lost 5 bases to trimming and J lost 4 bases; unmatched junction nucleotides: 8. This CDR3 is CASSTLGQGITEAFF. The CDR3 region has the DNA TGTGCCAGCAGCACCCTGGGACAGGGAATCACTGAAGCTTTCTTT.

This chain joins TRBV5-1 and TRBJ2-1; D is perhaps TRBD2 (5 bases). The V gene lost 2 bases and the J gene lost 4 bases, with 7 bases spanning the gap. CDR1 is SGHRS and CDR2 is YFSETQ in the germline V gene. The CDR3 has 13 amino acids. This CDR3 is CASSLSGYNEQFF. In DNA, the CDR3 is TGCGCCAGCAGCTTAAGCGGTTACAATGAGCAGTTCTTC.

The CDR3 DNA reads TGTGCCACCAGCCACCCCCGAGGTGGGTCCTACGAGCAGTACTTC. This gives the protein CATSHPRGGSYEQYF. The chain combines TRBV15 with TRBJ2-7; D unclear. CDR1 is LNHNV and CDR2 is YYDKDF in the germline V gene (reference sequence). The V end was cut by 5 bases, the J end by 1 base, with 15 bases between. The CDR3 totals 15 residues.

The CDR3 here is CASSAGGSYEQYF. DNA of the CDR3: TGTGCCAGTAGCGCGGGAGGGTCCTACGAGCAGTACTTC. This rearrangement joins TRBV6-5 to TRBJ2-7, with 9 bases lining up with TRBD2. The CDR3 is 13 residues long. Looked up from germline, CDR1 is MNHEY and CDR2 is SVGAGI. The junction had 4 bases not matched to a gene; V was cut back by 9 bases and J by 1 base.

This sequence joins TRBV4-3 and TRBJ2-2, with 9 bases identical to TRBD2. Germline V gene sequence: CDR1 LGHNA, CDR2 YSLEER. V dropped 0 bases and J dropped 6; count of bases not matched to a gene: 8. The CDR3 is made up of 17 amino acids. CDR3 amino acids: CASSQDRGGRASGELFF. As DNA, the CDR3 is TGCGCCAGCAGCCAAGATAGGGGCGGGAGGGCCTCCGGGGAGCTGTTTTTT.

The chain combines TRBV15 with TRBJ2-7; 9 bases match TRBD1. The length of the CDR3 is 16 residues. V dropped 3 bases and J dropped 3; count of bases not matched to a gene: 9. Germline values: CDR1 LNHNV, CDR2 YYDKDF (reference sequence). The CDR3 is CATSRLGTGSVYEQYF. CDR3 nucleotides: TGTGCCACCAGCAGGTTGGGGACAGGGAGCGTCTACGAGCAGTACTTC.

The chain has TRBV7-4 and TRBJ2-1, with TRBD2 matching 9 bases. Germline V gene data show CDR1 as SGHVT and CDR2 as SQSDAQ. The V segment lost 5 bases and the J segment 4 bases; nucleotides outside the gene matches: 9. The CDR3 runs 16 residues. The CDR3 spells CASSISGTSRYNEQFF. CDR3 DNA sequence: TGTGCCAGCAGCATTTCCGGGACTAGCCGTTACAATGAGCAGTTCTTC.

This clone was counted once. The V and J genes are TRBV30 and TRBJ1-2, with a tentative D call TRBD1 (6 bases). There are 14 residues in the CDR3. The germline V gene has CDR1 GTSNPN and CDR2 SVGIG (reference sequence). Trimming stripped 0 bases from V and 8 bases from J, with 16 bases between. The chain's CDR3 is CAWSVPGGGKGYTF. The DNA of the CDR3 is TGTGCCTGGAGTGTACCGGGAGGGGGGAAAGGCTACACCTTC.

This clone showed up just once. This sequence joins TRBV24-1 and TRBJ2-2; the match to TRBD1 covers 10 bases. Trimming cost V 4 bases and J 1 base; bases outside gene matches: 5. The CDR3 is 17 amino acids. Germline V gene data show CDR1 as KGHDR and CDR2 as SFDVKD. The CDR3 nucleotides read TGTGCCACCAGTGACCCTAGGACAGGGGGGAACACCGGGGAGCTGTTTTTT. This encodes CATSDPRTGGNTGELFF.